This entry lists 32 T cell receptor beta chains sequenced from one sample in a study of spatial heterogeneity in lung cancer. General study findings and limits: For expanded intratumoral alpha and beta TCRs, counts tracked tumor mutation counts.

These receptors have no identified antigens. TCRdb called the 5' RACE reads again in MiXCR, with one record for every CDR3 protein. The data show roughly 8,000 distinct CDR3 sequences, over 6.5% seen once. Time point of the sample: sample taken at primary tumor resection. Material: lung tumor tissue, obtained at surgery. The receptors were sampled from a female donor with early-stage non-small cell lung cancer.

This clonotype was seen many times. This rearrangement joins TRBV5-1 to TRBJ1-6; D uncertain. Germline CDR1 SGHRS, CDR2 YFSETQ. This CDR3 is built from 15 residues. V lost 1 base and J lost 5, with 10 bases in between. Here the CDR3 reads CASSLLPGDNSPLHF. CDR3 DNA sequence: TGCGCCAGCAGCTTGCTACCGGGAGATAATTCACCCCTCCACTTT.

This clonotype is termed medium-sized. The genes are TRBV5-6 and TRBJ2-1; 7 bases fit TRBD2. There are 18 residues in the CDR3. Germline V lookup: CDR1 SGHDT, CDR2 YYEEEE. V shed 3 bases and J 4 bases; nucleotides not matched to a gene: 16. This CDR3 is CASSSFLAWEGPYNEQFF. The CDR3 DNA reads as TGTGCCAGCAGCTCTTTCCTCGCCTGGGAGGGCCCATACAATGAGCAGTTCTTC.

The chain employs TRBV2 and TRBJ1-5; D call uncertain. V lost 8 bases, J lost 5 bases, and 10 bases lay in between. Germline V lookup: CDR1 SNHLY, CDR2 FYNNEI. The CDR3 is made up of 12 amino acids. CDR3 protein: CASGSVDQPQHF. The CDR3 DNA reads as TGTGCCAGCGGATCGGTAGATCAGCCCCAGCATTTT. The variable domain in full, completed from reference TRBV2 and TRBJ1-5, reads EPEVTQTPSHQVTQMGQEVILRCVPISNHLYFYWYRQILGQKVEFLVSFYNNEISEKSEIFDDQFSVERPDGSNFTLKIRSTKLEDSAMYFCASGSVDQPQHFGDGTRLSIL.

This clonotype was seen repeatedly, ten times or more. The gene calls are TRBV10-2 and TRBJ1-5, with D unresolved. The CDR3 has 14 residues. V shed 2 bases and J shed 6 bases, with 11 bases lying between them. CDR1 and CDR2 from the germline V gene are WSHSY and SAAADI. CDR3 sequence (DNA): TGCGCCAGCAGTGAGAGGAGGGTCGGTCAGCCCCAGCATTTT. It translates to CASSERRVGQPQHF.

In this sample, this clonotype is medium-sized. CDR3 residues: CSAPPIGGRYNEQFF. DNA for the CDR3: TGCAGTGCCCCTCCCATAGGCGGGAGGTACAATGAGCAGTTCTTC. The genes are TRBV20-1 and TRBJ2-1, with 8 bases identical to TRBD2. Germline loops: CDR1 DFQATT, CDR2 SNEGSKA (reference sequence). After removal of 6 bases from V and 4 bases from J, the junction contained 11 bases not matched to a gene. This CDR3 is 15 amino acids long.

This clonotype was seen many times. The chain has TRBV20-1 and TRBJ2-3; D gene unclear. The CDR3 is 12 amino acids. Trimming removed 1 base from V and 4 bases from J, with 6 bases in between. Germline CDR1 DFQATT, CDR2 SNEGSKA (reference sequence). Written as DNA, the CDR3 is TGCAGTGCTAGAGGGGGTCCAGATACGCAGTATTTT. This codes for CSARGGPDTQYF.

This rearrangement joins TRBV9 to TRBJ1-2; TRBD1 matches at 7 bases. The CDR3 covers 13 residues. Germline CDR1 reads SGDLS; CDR2 reads YYNGEE. The J segment lost 5 bases and the V segment lost 10 bases, leaving 11 bases of the junction unmatched. The DNA of the CDR3 is TGTGCCTCTCAGGCGGTACAGGGGTATGGCTACACCTTC. It codes for CASQAVQGYGYTF.

This clonotype was observed at least ten times. The rearrangement uses TRBV11-2 and TRBJ2-1; TRBD2 aligns across 11 bases. The V gene's germline CDR1 is SGHAT and CDR2 FQNNGV. This CDR3 contains 14 residues. With 4 bases clipped from V and 7 bases from J, the junction kept 3 bases outside the gene matches. CDR3 in DNA: TGTGCCAGCAGCTATAGCGGGAGGGTTAATGAGCAGTTCTTC. It translates to CASSYSGRVNEQFF.

This clonotype appeared many times. This chain joins TRBV30 and TRBJ1-6; D is ambiguous. Germline-derived CDR1 and CDR2 are GTSNPN and SVGIG (reference sequence). The CDR3 is 12 residues long. Trimming shortened V by 0 bases and J by 12 bases, and 9 bases separated the two germline ends. The chain's CDR3 is CAWSVAARPLHF. Here the CDR3 DNA reads TGTGCCTGGAGTGTTGCTGCTAGACCCCTCCACTTT.

By sample share, this clonotype is medium-sized. The chain recombines TRBV6-5 with TRBJ2-1; D gene unclear. The ends were cut back, 6 bases at V and 5 bases at J, with 5 bases in the middle. Germline CDR1 is MNHEY and CDR2 is SVGAGI. This CDR3 spans 11 amino acids. The DNA of the CDR3 is TGTGCCAGCAGCCTTGACAATGAGCAGTTCTTC. It codes for CASSLDNEQFF.

This clonotype was recorded at least ten times. The rearrangement uses TRBV4-2 and TRBJ1-3; no firm D call. This CDR3 spans 15 amino acids. Trimming cost V 0 bases and J 0 bases, with 6 bases left between them. Looked up from germline, CDR1 is LGHNA and CDR2 is YNFKEQ. CDR3 nucleotide sequence: TGTGCCAGCAGCCAAGAACTGTACTCTGGAAACACCATATATTTT. Its translation: CASSQELYSGNTIYF.

The rearrangement uses TRBV18 and TRBJ1-1; a possible D gene is TRBD1 (5 bases). Trimming left V 0 bases short and J 4 bases short, with 9 bases between. This CDR3 region has 14 residues. Per the germline V gene, CDR1 is KGHSH and CDR2 is LQKENI. The CDR3 region is CASSPPGGFTEAFF. In DNA form, the CDR3 reads TGTGCCAGCTCACCACCGGGGGGATTCACTGAAGCTTTCTTT.

This clonotype is medium-sized (0.01 to 0.1%). This chain connects TRBV4-2 to TRBJ1-4, with TRBD1 matching 7 bases. Trimming at V came to 1 base and at J to 4 bases, leaving 6 bases not matched to a gene. The CDR3 extends over 16 amino acids. Germline V gene lookup returns CDR1 LGHNA and CDR2 YNFKEQ. The CDR3, as DNA: TGTGCCAGCAGCCAAGTAACGACAGGGATTAATGAAAAACTGTTTTTT. Protein: CASSQVTTGINEKLFF.

The chain has TRBV24-1 and TRBJ2-1; D may be TRBD2 (5 bases). The germline V gene encodes CDR1 KGHDR and CDR2 SFDVKD. The CDR3 sequence is 14 residues long. Trimming stripped 5 bases from V and 1 base from J, with 8 bases between. CDR3 region: CATSVEGSYNEQFF. The CDR3 DNA sequence: TGTGCCACCAGTGTAGAGGGATCCTACAATGAGCAGTTCTTC.

This clonotype counts as medium-sized. This chain's CDR3 is CASSGTSGGRQNEQFF. CDR3 bases: TGTGCCAGCAGCGGGACTAGCGGAGGGAGACAGAATGAGCAGTTCTTC. The V and J genes are TRBV5-4 and TRBJ2-1; 11 bases are shared with TRBD2. Germline V gene sequence: CDR1 SGHNT, CDR2 YYREEE (reference sequence). V lost 4 bases, J lost 7 bases, and 10 bases stayed unmatched. This CDR3 spans 16 amino acids.

This clonotype rates as medium-sized. The chain employs TRBV28 and TRBJ2-7; D tentatively fits TRBD1 or TRBD2 (5 bases each). V lost 4 bases and J lost 9, with 13 bases in between. Germline V gene data show CDR1 as MDHEN and CDR2 as SYDVKM. The CDR3 covers 12 residues. The CDR3 DNA follows: TGTGCCAGCAGTTCAACAGGTCGGGGGCAGTACTTC. It translates to CASSSTGRGQYF. The whole variable domain, filled in from reference TRBV28 and TRBJ2-7, reads DVKVTQSSRYLVKRTGEKVFLECVQDMDHENMFWYRQDPGLGLRLIYFSYDVKMKEKGDIPEGYSVSREKKERFSLILESASTNQTSMYLCASSSTGRGQYFGPGTRLTVT.

On this clonotype: This sequence may be a read error, since a much larger clone differs from it by one base. The J gene is TRBJ2-7, the V gene TRBV12-3 or TRBV12-4; TRBD2 matches at 7 bases. Trimming took 4 bases from V and 6 from J; bases not matched to a gene: 9. The CDR3 has 14 amino acids. CDR3 loop: CASSSRGGVGEQYF. In DNA form, the CDR3 reads TGTGCCAGCAGTTCAAGGGGAGGGGTTGGCGAGCAGTACTTC.

This clonotype is labeled as medium-sized. V usage is TRBV5-4 and J usage is TRBJ2-1; D may correspond to TRBD1 or TRBD2 (5 bases each). The CDR3 has 13 residues. Germline V lookup: CDR1 SGHNT, CDR2 YYREEE (reference sequence). Trimming left V 9 bases short and J 5 bases short, with 15 bases between. In DNA form, the CDR3 reads TGTGCCACCCACCGGGACCGAAACAATGAGCAGTTCTTC. Translation gives CATHRDRNNEQFF.

This clonotype was counted many times. The rearrangement joins TRBV3-1 to TRBJ1-1, with D maybe TRBD1 (5 bases). Germline CDR1 and CDR2: LGHDT and YNNKEL (reference sequence). This CDR3 has 15 residues. V shed 4 bases and J shed 1 base, with 13 bases lying between them. The chain's CDR3 is CASSPQAAQNTEAFF. CDR3 DNA sequence: TGTGCCAGCAGCCCACAGGCGGCCCAGAACACTGAAGCTTTCTTT.

By frequency in the sample, this clonotype is medium-sized. V gene TRBV11-1 combines with J gene TRBJ2-7; D assignment may be TRBD1 or TRBD2 (5 bases each). The CDR3 length is 15 residues. V was trimmed by 0 bases and J by 7 bases, leaving 16 bases between them. From germline, CDR1 is SGHAT and CDR2 FQDESV (reference sequence). DNA of the CDR3: TGTGCCAGCAGCTTAGCAGCTGCGTGGGACGGGGAGCAGTACTTC. Translating gives CASSLAAAWDGEQYF.

Ten or more counts support this clonotype. This chain connects TRBV6-1 to TRBJ2-7; no definite D call. Germline lookup yields CDR1 MNHNS and CDR2 SASEGT. The germline V and J ends were trimmed by 1 base and 2 bases, with 9 bases remaining between them. The CDR3 spans 14 residues. CDR3 DNA sequence: TGTGCCAGCAGTGAAGAAGGGTTTCCCTACGAGCAGTACTTC. Encoded protein: CASSEEGFPYEQYF.

This clonotype occurred many times. The chain links TRBV9 to TRBJ2-1; unclear D gene. Germline CDR1 reads SGDLS; CDR2 reads YYNGEE. V was pared by 4 bases and J by 0 bases, with 11 bases between. The CDR3 covers 15 residues. The chain's CDR3 is CASSITQSSYNEQFF. The DNA for the CDR3 is TGTGCCAGCAGCATCACTCAGAGCTCCTACAATGAGCAGTTCTTC.

CDR3 DNA: TGTGCCCAATCACAGGGGGCGCTTTCCTACGAGCAGTACTTC. Its translation is CAQSQGALSYEQYF. The rearrangement links TRBV30 to TRBJ2-7; 9 positions agree with TRBD1. The V and J ends lost 8 bases and 1 base, in that order; junction bases with no gene match: 9. Per germline, CDR1 GTSNPN and CDR2 SVGIG (reference sequence). This CDR3 is built from 14 residues.

Ten or more counts support this clonotype. The chain recombines TRBV14 with TRBJ1-2, with D unresolved. Germline V gives CDR1 SGHDN, CDR2 FVKESK. The CDR3 is made up of 14 amino acids. Trimming removed 1 base from V and 6 bases from J, with 12 bases in between. The CDR3: CASSQGSHNNGYTF. In nucleotides, the CDR3 is TGTGCCAGCAGCCAAGGGTCGCATAATAATGGCTACACCTTC.

This clonotype was seen many times. This chain connects TRBV11-2 to TRBJ2-7; 7 bases match TRBD1. The CDR3 sequence is 16 residues long. CDR1 and CDR2 (germline): SGHAT, FQNNGV. V was pared by 8 bases and J by 5 bases, with 18 bases of the junction left unmatched. DNA for the CDR3: TGTGCCAGCCGAGAGTGGGGCAGGGGGTTAGGCAACGAGCAGTACTTC. Translated, it gives CASREWGRGLGNEQYF. The whole variable domain, remainder taken from reference TRBV11-2 and TRBJ2-7, is EAGVAQSPRYKIIEKRQSVAFWCNPISGHATLYWYQQILGQGPKLLIQFQNNGVVDDSQLPKDRFSAERLKGVDSTLKIQPAKLEDSAVYLCASREWGRGLGNEQYFGPGTRLTVT.

This clonotype has a count of ten or more. The V and J genes are TRBV28 and TRBJ2-5, with D perhaps matching TRBD2 (5 bases). The CDR3 consists of 13 residues. Germline lookup yields CDR1 MDHEN and CDR2 SYDVKM. Between the trimmed V and J ends, which lost 7 bases and 4 bases, there was a span of 13 bases. The CDR3 loop is CASTRSGRETQYF. The CDR3 region has the DNA TGTGCCAGCACCCGTTCGGGGAGAGAGACCCAGTACTTC.

This clonotype is termed medium-sized. The chain joins TRBV5-1 to TRBJ2-7; TRBD1 might be the D (6 bases). The CDR3 extends over 16 amino acids. The germline V gene encodes CDR1 SGHRS and CDR2 YFSETQ. Deletions cut 2 bases from V and 0 bases from J, with 15 bases between. The CDR3 sequence: CASSFFSDRPSYEQYF. The CDR3 DNA sequence: TGCGCCAGCAGCTTTTTTTCCGACAGGCCCTCCTACGAGCAGTACTTC.

This clonotype is classed as medium-sized. The V and J genes are TRBV4-1 and TRBJ2-3; D is unresolved. V lost 0 bases to trimming and J lost 1 base, with 8 bases between them. This CDR3 is 15 amino acids long. Germline V gene lookup returns CDR1 MGHRA and CDR2 YSYEKL. The CDR3 spells CASSQEETRTDTQYF. The DNA for the CDR3 is TGCGCCAGCAGCCAAGAGGAAACACGCACAGATACGCAGTATTTT.

This clonotype was counted many times. The CDR3 region is CASSVPGLAAYNEQFF. CDR3 in DNA: TGCGCCAGCAGCGTCCCTGGACTAGCGGCCTACAATGAGCAGTTCTTC. V and J are TRBV5-1 and TRBJ2-1; 10 bases are a match to TRBD2. Per the germline V gene, CDR1 is SGHRS and CDR2 is YFSETQ. The CDR3 runs to 16 residues. Germline trimming cut 4 bases from V and 2 bases from J; bases unmatched to any gene: 6.

This clonotype was counted ten times or more. This chain links TRBV9 with TRBJ2-3, with 15 bases fitting TRBD2. Germline CDR1 reads SGDLS; CDR2 reads YYNGEE. The CDR3 is made up of 17 amino acids. V trimming: 4 bases; J trimming: 1 base; junction bases outside the gene matches: 4. The CDR3 region is CASSSGLAGGGTDTQYF. CDR3 coding DNA: TGTGCCAGCAGCTCGGGACTAGCGGGAGGCGGCACAGATACGCAGTATTTT.

This clonotype was counted at least ten times. The chain has TRBV6-2 or TRBV6-3 and TRBJ2-7, with 8 nucleotides matching TRBD2. The CDR3 extends over 15 amino acids. V was clipped by 2 bases and J by 5 bases; unmatched bases: 8. The germline gives CDR1 MNHEY, CDR2 SVGEGT. The DNA of the CDR3 is TGTGCCAGCAGTTACCACGGGGCGGGAGGCCACGAGCAGTACTTC. Protein: CASSYHGAGGHEQYF.

This clonotype occurred many times. The chain has TRBV29-1 and TRBJ1-2; TRBD1 is a possible D gene (5 bases). The CDR3 is 12 amino acids. The germline V gene has CDR1 SQVTM and CDR2 ANQGSEA. Here the CDR3 DNA reads TGCAGTGCCGGTAGCAGGGAAAATGGCTACACCTTC. Protein product: CSAGSRENGYTF. Drawing the rest from reference TRBV29-1 and TRBJ1-2, the complete variable domain is SAVISQKPSRDICQRGTSLTIQCQVDSQVTMMFWYRQQPGQSLTLIATANQGSEATYESGFVIDKFPISRPNLTFSTLTVSNMSPEDSSIYLCSAGSRENGYTFGSGTRLTVV.